This T cell receptor (beta chain) was captured in a study of somatic mutations in cytotoxic T cells in rheumatoid arthritis. The ends were cut back, 4 bases at V and 4 bases at J, with 13 bases in the middle. The germline gives CDR1 SQVTM, CDR2 ANQGSEA. The CDR3 is made up of 13 amino acids. The protocol was immunoSEQ multiplex PCR, while the TCRdb copy is restricted to in-frame clones and leaves out a portion. This table has over 8,000 clones, 65% to 85% appearing once. This chain connects TRBV29-1 to TRBJ1-1, with D possibly TRBD1 on 5 matching bases. This sequence was found in a woman aged 50 to 60 in good health. Sequenced material: CD8+ T cells sorted from blood. CDR3: CSVGGGVSTEAFF. CDR3 in DNA: TGCAGCGTTGGGGGAGGGGTTAGCACTGAAGCTTTCTTT. Variable domain in full (rest from reference TRBV29-1 and TRBJ1-1): SAVISQKPSRDICQRGTSLTIQCQVDSQVTMMFWYRQQPGQSLTLIATANQGSEATYESGFVIDKFPISRPNLTFSTLTVSNMSPEDSSIYLCSVGGGVSTEAFFGQGTRLTVV.